This T cell receptor beta chain originates from a study of beta chain features in type 1 diabetes. Notes on the study in general: Among patients with Type 1 diabetes, TCRB CDR3s were moderately but significantly shorter in every one of the four CD4+ subsets.

The authors reverse transcribed all of the isolated RNA, so sequencing captured expressed TCRB transcripts. The assay was immunoSEQ multiplex PCR, and TCRdb's table has in-frame clones only and misses some. This table holds under 300,000 clones, 16% found once. The germline CDR1 and CDR2 sequences are SGDLS and YYNGEE. This CDR3 spans 14 amino acids. The V and J ends lost 3 bases and 7 bases respectively, with 16 bases between them. This clone was seen a few times. Its antigen remains unidentified. This receptor was taken from a man younger than 40 with type 1 diabetes. Sequenced: naive CD4+ T cells from blood. V is TRBV9 and J is TRBJ2-5; weak D call: TRBD1 (6 bases). The CDR3 DNA is TGTGCCAGCAGCGACGGACAGTGGCGGAGGACCCAGTACTTC. This codes for CASSDGQWRRTQYF.